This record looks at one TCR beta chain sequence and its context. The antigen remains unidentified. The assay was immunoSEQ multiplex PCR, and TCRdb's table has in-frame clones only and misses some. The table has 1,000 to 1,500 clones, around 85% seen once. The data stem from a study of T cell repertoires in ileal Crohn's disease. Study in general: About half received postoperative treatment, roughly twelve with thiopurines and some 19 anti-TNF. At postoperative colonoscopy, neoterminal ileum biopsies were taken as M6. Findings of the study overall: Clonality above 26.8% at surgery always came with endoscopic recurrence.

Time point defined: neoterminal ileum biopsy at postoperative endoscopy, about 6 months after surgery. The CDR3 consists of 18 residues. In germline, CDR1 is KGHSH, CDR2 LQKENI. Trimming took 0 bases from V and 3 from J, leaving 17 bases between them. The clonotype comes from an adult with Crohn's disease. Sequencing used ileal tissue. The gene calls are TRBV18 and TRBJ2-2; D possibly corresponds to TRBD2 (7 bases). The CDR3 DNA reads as TGTGCCAGCTCACCACCCCTTGGAGGGGGGGCACACACCGGGGAGCTGTTTTTT. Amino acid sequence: CASSPPLGGGAHTGELFF.